A selection of T cell receptor beta chains follows, all from one sample in a study of blood T cell repertoires in COVID-19. Generated by immunoSEQ multiplex PCR, the TCRdb table keeps only in-frame clones and is missing some. Of 53,000 or so clones in the sample, 84% were seen once. The source material was peripheral blood. These receptor sequences come from a man between 70 and 80 years old with active COVID-19. Each CDR3 is given with its conserved first and last residue. D genes are given only for firm matches. A clone size is listed for some rows: how often the clone was seen (once, few, many), or a class if it is expanded.

CDR3aa: CASSQSRVSNTEAFF
CDR3nt: TGCGCCAGCAGCCAATCCAGGGTTTCTAACACTGAAGCTTTCTTT
j_gene: TRBJ1-1
abundance: NA
d_gene: NA
v_gene: TRBV4-3

CDR3aa: CASSLSGGVETQYF
CDR3nt: TGTGCCAGCAGCTTATCAGGGGGTGTGGAGACCCAGTACTTC
j_gene: TRBJ2-5
abundance: NA
d_gene: TRBD1
v_gene: TRBV7-2

CDR3aa: CASSSGQARDTQYF
CDR3nt: TGTGCCAGCAGCTCGGGACAAGCAAGAGATACGCAGTATTTT
j_gene: TRBJ2-3
abundance: NA
d_gene: NA
v_gene: TRBV7-9

CDR3aa: CASSLGDSRGGEQYF
CDR3nt: TGTGCCAGCAGTTTGGGGGACTCTCGCGGGGGTGAGCAGTACTTC
j_gene: TRBJ2-7
abundance: NA
d_gene: TRBD2
v_gene: TRBV28

CDR3aa: CASSQRTGAIRKETQYF
CDR3nt: TGTGCCAGCAGCCAGAGGACAGGGGCCATACGGAAAGAGACCCAGTACTTC
j_gene: TRBJ2-5
abundance: NA
d_gene: TRBD1
v_gene: TRBV3-1/TRBV3-2

CDR3aa: CASGSPLALDYTF
CDR3nt: TGTGCCAGCGGGTCCCCCTTAGCCCTCGACTACACCTTC
j_gene: TRBJ1-2
abundance: NA
d_gene: NA
v_gene: TRBV28

CDR3aa: CASSFGSRETQYF
CDR3nt: TGTGCCAGCAGCTTTGGTAGCCGAGAGACCCAGTACTTC
j_gene: TRBJ2-5
abundance: NA
d_gene: NA
v_gene: TRBV11-1

CDR3aa: CASSVAEGSYYEQYF
CDR3nt: TGTGCCAGCAGCGTAGCAGAGGGCAGCTACTACGAGCAGTACTTC
j_gene: TRBJ2-7
abundance: once
d_gene: NA
v_gene: TRBV9

CDR3aa: CASSDLMGGPGGEQFF
CDR3nt: TGTGCCAGCTCGGATTTAATGGGAGGGCCTGGTGGTGAGCAGTTCTTC
j_gene: TRBJ2-1
abundance: NA
d_gene: TRBD2
v_gene: TRBV18

CDR3aa: CASSQFVRSDEQFF
CDR3nt: TGCGCCAGCAGCCAATTCGTCCGGAGCGATGAGCAGTTCTTC
j_gene: TRBJ2-1
abundance: NA
d_gene: NA
v_gene: TRBV4-3

CDR3aa: CASSYNRGAGTEAFF
CDR3nt: TGTGCCAGCAGTTACAATCGGGGTGCGGGCACTGAAGCTTTCTTT
j_gene: TRBJ1-1
abundance: NA
d_gene: NA
v_gene: TRBV6-5

CDR3aa: CASSRGGKDEKLFF
CDR3nt: TGTGCCAGCAGCAGGGGGGGGAAGGATGAAAAACTGTTTTTT
j_gene: TRBJ1-4
abundance: few
d_gene: NA
v_gene: TRBV3-1/TRBV3-2

CDR3aa: CASSFPLAGGYEQYF
CDR3nt: TGTGCCAGCAGTTTTCCGCTAGCGGGAGGGTACGAGCAGTACTTC
j_gene: TRBJ2-7
abundance: once
d_gene: TRBD2
v_gene: TRBV28

CDR3aa: CASSLEGGGATYEQYF
CDR3nt: TGTGCCAGCAGCCTCGAAGGGGGGGGCGCAACCTACGAGCAGTACTTC
j_gene: TRBJ2-7
abundance: NA
d_gene: NA
v_gene: TRBV14

CDR3aa: CASSLGGRTEAFF
CDR3nt: TGTGCCAGCAGCTTGGGGGGGCGAACTGAAGCTTTCTTT
j_gene: TRBJ1-1
abundance: NA
d_gene: NA
v_gene: TRBV5-6

CDR3aa: CASSPVAGKETQYF
CDR3nt: TGTGCCAGCTCACCTGTCGCGGGAAAAGAGACCCAGTACTTC
j_gene: TRBJ2-5
abundance: few
d_gene: NA
v_gene: TRBV18

CDR3aa: CASSPRRDYYEQYF
CDR3nt: TGTGCCAGCAGCCCGCGGCGGGATTACTACGAGCAGTACTTC
j_gene: TRBJ2-7
abundance: NA
d_gene: NA
v_gene: TRBV14

CDR3aa: CASSASGRADEQYF
CDR3nt: TGTGCCAGCAGCGCTAGCGGGAGGGCCGACGAGCAGTACTTC
j_gene: TRBJ2-7
abundance: NA
d_gene: TRBD2
v_gene: TRBV9

CDR3aa: CASRNTGNFNNEQFF
CDR3nt: TGTGCCAGTAGAAATACAGGGAATTTCAACAATGAGCAGTTCTTC
j_gene: TRBJ2-1
abundance: NA
d_gene: NA
v_gene: TRBV19

CDR3aa: CASSQVGGSSSYEQYF
CDR3nt: TGTGCCAGCAGCCAAGTAGGAGGGTCCTCCTCCTACGAGCAGTACTTC
j_gene: TRBJ2-7
abundance: NA
d_gene: NA
v_gene: TRBV14

CDR3aa: CASSYRTSTDTQYF
CDR3nt: TGTGCCAGCAGTTACAGGACTAGCACAGATACGCAGTATTTT
j_gene: TRBJ2-3
abundance: NA
d_gene: NA
v_gene: TRBV6-5

CDR3aa: CASSSGFSTDTQYF
CDR3nt: TGTGCCAGCAGCTCGGGTTTTAGCACAGATACGCAGTATTTT
j_gene: TRBJ2-3
abundance: NA
d_gene: NA
v_gene: TRBV7-9

CDR3aa: CARSLNRLAGGRHEQFF
CDR3nt: TGTGCCAGAAGCTTGAACCGACTAGCGGGAGGGCGTCATGAGCAGTTCTTC
j_gene: TRBJ2-1
abundance: NA
d_gene: TRBD2
v_gene: TRBV5-3

CDR3aa: CASRNTGTGAGELFF
CDR3nt: TGCGCCAGCAGGAACACCGGGACAGGGGCCGGGGAGCTGTTTTTT
j_gene: TRBJ2-2
abundance: NA
d_gene: TRBD1
v_gene: TRBV5-1

CDR3aa: CASSSIQEQYF
CDR3nt: TGTGCCAGCAGTTCTATTCAAGAGCAGTACTTC
j_gene: TRBJ2-7
abundance: NA
d_gene: NA
v_gene: TRBV27

CDR3aa: CASSYRGANEKLFF
CDR3nt: TGTGCCAGCAGCTACAGGGGGGCGAATGAAAAACTGTTTTTT
j_gene: TRBJ1-4
abundance: once
d_gene: TRBD1
v_gene: TRBV7-9

CDR3aa: CASSVRLVTGELFF
CDR3nt: TGTGCCAGCAGCGTACGACTCGTCACCGGGGAGCTGTTTTTT
j_gene: TRBJ2-2
abundance: NA
d_gene: NA
v_gene: TRBV9

CDR3aa: CASSLPTSSAQYF
CDR3nt: TGTGCCAGCAGCCTTCCAACTTCTTCCGCGCAGTATTTT
j_gene: TRBJ2-3
abundance: NA
d_gene: NA
v_gene: TRBV12-3/TRBV12-4

CDR3aa: CASSPSAGGPNEQFF
CDR3nt: TGTGCCAGCTCACCAAGCGCGGGAGGGCCCAATGAGCAGTTCTTC
j_gene: TRBJ2-1
abundance: NA
d_gene: TRBD2
v_gene: TRBV18

CDR3aa: CASSPTSGTLPEQYF
CDR3nt: TGTGCCAGCAGTCCGACTAGCGGGACTCTCCCCGAGCAGTACTTC
j_gene: TRBJ2-7
abundance: NA
d_gene: TRBD2
v_gene: TRBV7-2

CDR3aa: CASTLLRGDNQPQHF
CDR3nt: TGTGCCAGCACCCTCCTGCGAGGAGATAATCAGCCCCAGCATTTT
j_gene: TRBJ1-5
abundance: NA
d_gene: NA
v_gene: TRBV28

CDR3aa: CASSSPGLAGREQYF
CDR3nt: TGTGCCAGCAGCTCCCCGGGACTAGCGGGACGGGAGCAGTACTTC
j_gene: TRBJ2-7
abundance: NA
d_gene: TRBD2
v_gene: TRBV7-2

CDR3aa: CASSESGQGGQPQHF
CDR3nt: TGCGCCAGCAGTGAGTCGGGGCAGGGTGGTCAGCCCCAGCATTTT
j_gene: TRBJ1-5
abundance: NA
d_gene: NA
v_gene: TRBV10-1

CDR3aa: CASSPDRGSYGYTF
CDR3nt: TGTGCCAGCAGTCCTGACAGGGGCTCCTATGGCTACACCTTC
j_gene: TRBJ1-2
abundance: NA
d_gene: TRBD1
v_gene: TRBV27

CDR3aa: CASSRQGYDPHEQYF
CDR3nt: TGTGCCAGCAGCCGACAGGGGTACGATCCCCACGAGCAGTACTTC
j_gene: TRBJ2-7
abundance: NA
d_gene: TRBD1
v_gene: TRBV3-1/TRBV3-2

CDR3aa: CASSFVKGNEQFF
CDR3nt: TGTGCCAGCAGCTTTGTAAAGGGGAATGAGCAGTTCTTC
j_gene: TRBJ2-1
abundance: NA
d_gene: NA
v_gene: TRBV5-7

CDR3aa: CATSESPGKGGYTF
CDR3nt: TGTGCCACCAGTGAATCCCCAGGGAAAGGGGGCTACACCTTC
j_gene: TRBJ1-2
abundance: NA
d_gene: NA
v_gene: TRBV24-1

CDR3aa: CASSLGPERQTYEQYF
CDR3nt: TGCGCCAGCAGCTTGGGCCCTGAGCGGCAAACCTACGAGCAGTACTTC
j_gene: TRBJ2-7
abundance: NA
d_gene: NA
v_gene: TRBV5-1

CDR3aa: CASSLEGYGGGYTF
CDR3nt: TGTGCCAGCAGCTTGGAGGGGTATGGTGGGGGCTACACCTTC
j_gene: TRBJ1-2
abundance: NA
d_gene: NA
v_gene: TRBV5-4

CDR3aa: CASSQSGGQETQYF
CDR3nt: TGTGCCAGCAGCCAGTCAGGGGGACAAGAGACCCAGTACTTC
j_gene: TRBJ2-5
abundance: NA
d_gene: TRBD1
v_gene: TRBV4-2

CDR3aa: CASSSDGLAGVWSGELFF
CDR3nt: TGTGCCAGCAGCTCAGACGGACTAGCGGGAGTCTGGTCCGGGGAGCTGTTTTTT
j_gene: TRBJ2-2
abundance: NA
d_gene: TRBD2
v_gene: TRBV7-6

CDR3aa: CASSIAGPNVGEQYF
CDR3nt: TGTGCCAGTAGTATCGCGGGACCCAACGTGGGGGAGCAGTACTTC
j_gene: TRBJ2-7
abundance: NA
d_gene: NA
v_gene: TRBV19

CDR3aa: CASSLGYSRVGQPQHF
CDR3nt: TGTGCCAGCAGCTTGGGATACTCGAGGGTCGGGCAGCCCCAGCATTTT
j_gene: TRBJ1-5
abundance: NA
d_gene: NA
v_gene: TRBV5-5

CDR3aa: CASSESISVADIFYGYTF
CDR3nt: TGCGCCAGCAGTGAGTCGATTTCGGTGGCAGACATTTTCTATGGCTACACCTTC
j_gene: TRBJ1-2
abundance: NA
d_gene: NA
v_gene: TRBV10-1

CDR3aa: CASSQGVYRTTQNIQYF
CDR3nt: TGCGCCAGCAGCCAAGGCGTATATAGGACTACCCAAAACATTCAGTACTTC
j_gene: TRBJ2-4
abundance: few
d_gene: NA
v_gene: TRBV4-3

CDR3aa: CATSRDVSYEQYF
CDR3nt: TGTGCCACCAGCAGAGACGTTTCCTACGAGCAGTACTTC
j_gene: TRBJ2-7
abundance: few
d_gene: NA
v_gene: TRBV15

CDR3aa: CSASPGLATDTQYF
CDR3nt: TGCAGTGCTAGTCCGGGACTAGCTACAGATACGCAGTATTTT
j_gene: TRBJ2-3
abundance: NA
d_gene: TRBD2
v_gene: TRBV20-1

CDR3aa: CASSYSHTYEQYF
CDR3nt: TGTGCCAGCAGTTACTCACATACCTACGAGCAGTACTTC
j_gene: TRBJ2-7
abundance: NA
d_gene: NA
v_gene: TRBV6-5

CDR3aa: CASSTRQGNTEAFF
CDR3nt: TGTGCCAGTAGTACCAGACAGGGGAACACTGAAGCTTTCTTT
j_gene: TRBJ1-1
abundance: many
d_gene: TRBD1
v_gene: TRBV19

CDR3aa: CASTSRRGLRTDTQYF
CDR3nt: TGTGCCAGCACTTCAAGGCGGGGCCTACGCACAGATACGCAGTATTTT
j_gene: TRBJ2-3
abundance: NA
d_gene: NA
v_gene: TRBV3-1/TRBV3-2

CDR3aa: CASSLGTSGSADTQYF
CDR3nt: TGTGCCAGCAGCTTAGGGACTAGCGGGAGTGCAGATACGCAGTATTTT
j_gene: TRBJ2-3
abundance: NA
d_gene: TRBD2
v_gene: TRBV7-2

CDR3aa: CASSNRDIPSNQPQHF
CDR3nt: TGTGCCAGCAGTAATCGGGACATCCCTAGCAATCAGCCCCAGCATTTT
j_gene: TRBJ1-5
abundance: NA
d_gene: NA
v_gene: TRBV28

CDR3aa: CASSFGLAGVGAHNEQFF
CDR3nt: TGTGCCAGCAGCTTTGGACTAGCGGGAGTAGGGGCCCACAATGAGCAGTTCTTC
j_gene: TRBJ2-1
abundance: NA
d_gene: TRBD2
v_gene: TRBV7-9

CDR3aa: CAIRTGVGANTEAFF
CDR3nt: TGTGCCATCAGGACAGGGGTTGGTGCGAACACTGAAGCTTTCTTT
j_gene: TRBJ1-1
abundance: NA
d_gene: TRBD1
v_gene: TRBV10-3

CDR3aa: CASSRRSLSYGYTF
CDR3nt: TGTGCCAGCAGTCGCCGGAGCCTGAGCTATGGCTACACCTTC
j_gene: TRBJ1-2
abundance: NA
d_gene: NA
v_gene: TRBV6-5

CDR3aa: CAISESRPPTNQPQHF
CDR3nt: TGTGCCATCAGTGAGTCGAGGCCCCCCACCAATCAGCCCCAGCATTTT
j_gene: TRBJ1-5
abundance: NA
d_gene: NA
v_gene: TRBV10-3

CDR3aa: CAYERGQGNEKLFF
CDR3nt: TGTGCCTATGAGAGGGGACAGGGGAATGAAAAACTGTTTTTT
j_gene: TRBJ1-4
abundance: once
d_gene: TRBD1
v_gene: TRBV30

CDR3aa: CASSQLAGGYGELFF
CDR3nt: TGTGCCAGCAGCCAACTAGCGGGAGGGTACGGGGAGCTGTTTTTT
j_gene: TRBJ2-2
abundance: NA
d_gene: TRBD2
v_gene: TRBV14

CDR3aa: CSARDTREQFF
CDR3nt: TGCAGTGCTAGAGATACCCGGGAGCAGTTCTTC
j_gene: TRBJ2-1
abundance: NA
d_gene: NA
v_gene: TRBV20-1

CDR3aa: CASSLDRAAEAFF
CDR3nt: TGTGCCAGCAGCTTGGACAGGGCGGCTGAAGCTTTCTTT
j_gene: TRBJ1-1
abundance: NA
d_gene: NA
v_gene: TRBV5-6